This passage covers 20 T cell receptor beta chains from one sample sequenced in a study of identical twins. TCRdb re-called the 5' RACE reads through MiXCR, storing one row per CDR3 protein. The sample includes about 200,000 distinct CDR3 sequences, approximately 8.3% seen only once; the top ten take 1.9%. These data also formed part of another study, on yellow fever vaccine responses in identical twins.

Sequencing was carried out using memory (CD45RO+) T cells sorted from blood. All receptors derive from a woman younger than 30 in good health.

This clonotype was seen only a few times. The chain employs TRBV6-1 and TRBJ2-7, with 10 nucleotides matching TRBD1. Germline CDR1 reads MNHNS; CDR2 reads SASEGT. V lost 6 bases, J lost 2 bases, and 10 bases stayed unmatched. The CDR3 extends over 16 amino acids. CDR3 nucleotides: TGTGCCAGCAGCCGACGCCAGGGACAGGGGACCTACGAGCAGTACTTC. Protein sequence: CASSRRQGQGTYEQYF.

At least ten counts were recorded for this clonotype. The J gene is TRBJ2-1, the V gene TRBV20-1, with 8 bases fitting TRBD2. V was pared by 5 bases and J by 4 bases, with 7 bases of the junction left unmatched. The V gene's germline CDR1 is DFQATT and CDR2 SNEGSKA (reference sequence). The CDR3 loop spans 14 amino acids. DNA for the CDR3: TGCAGTGCTGGGGGGACTAGGGGGTACAATGAGCAGTTCTTC. Its translation: CSAGGTRGYNEQFF.

This clonotype was counted at least ten times. The genes are TRBV7-2 and TRBJ1-6; D is unclear. The CDR3 runs to 16 residues. V shed 2 bases and J shed 4 bases, with 12 bases lying between them. Looked up from germline, CDR1 is SGHTA and CDR2 is FQGNSA. The CDR3 coding sequence is TGTGCCAGCAGCTTATACAAGACCTCTTATAATTCACCCCTCCACTTT. Its translation: CASSLYKTSYNSPLHF.

The rearrangement uses TRBV11-2 and TRBJ2-7, with TRBD1 matching 10 bases. The CDR3 runs 15 residues. Germline CDR1 reads SGHAT; CDR2 reads FQNNGV. V trimming: 5 bases; J trimming: 4 bases; junction bases outside the gene matches: 8. The chain's CDR3 is CASSPSGQGGYEQYF. The CDR3 coding sequence is TGTGCCAGCAGCCCCTCCGGACAGGGGGGGTACGAGCAGTACTTC.

This clonotype was seen at least ten times. This chain joins TRBV10-3 and TRBJ2-2, with TRBD2 as a possible D gene (5 bases). Per germline, CDR1 ENHRY and CDR2 SYGVKD. V was cut by 7 bases and J by 1 base, with 10 bases left in between. CDR3 length: 14 residues. The chain's CDR3 is CAITLRENTGELFF. The CDR3 nucleotides are TGTGCCATCACCTTGAGGGAGAACACCGGGGAGCTGTTTTTT.

At least ten counts were recorded for this clonotype. V and J are TRBV29-1 and TRBJ2-7; the D gene is possibly TRBD1 (6 bases). The germline gives CDR1 SQVTM, CDR2 ANQGSEA. The CDR3 has 13 amino acids. The germline V and J ends were trimmed by 3 bases and 3 bases, with 12 bases remaining between them. Here the CDR3 reads CSVDLGQDYEQYF. CDR3 coding DNA: TGCAGCGTTGATCTGGGACAAGACTACGAGCAGTACTTC.

In this sample, this clonotype turned up a few times. V is TRBV4-3 and J is TRBJ1-2; 7 positions agree with TRBD1. Looked up from germline, CDR1 is LGHNA and CDR2 is YSLEER. This CDR3 contains 13 residues. The ends lost 4 bases at V and 4 bases at J; junction bases unmatched: 3. The CDR3 loop is CASSLRQGYGYTF. DNA for the CDR3: TGCGCCAGCAGCCTTCGACAGGGCTATGGCTACACCTTC.

The CDR3 bases are TGCGCCAGCCGCACAGGGGAAGGCTACGAGCAGTACTTC. It yields the protein CASRTGEGYEQYF. The chain combines TRBV5-1 with TRBJ2-7, with 7 bases that match TRBD1. Unmatched junction bases numbered 7, after V lost 7 bases and J lost 3 bases. Germline V gene lookup returns CDR1 SGHRS and CDR2 YFSETQ. CDR3 size: 13 residues.

This clonotype was observed a handful of times. The chain uses TRBV20-1 and TRBJ2-7, with D tentatively TRBD2 (5 bases). Trimming stripped 7 bases from V and 2 bases from J, with 9 bases between. Germline-derived CDR1 and CDR2 are DFQATT and SNEGSKA (reference sequence). There are 11 residues in the CDR3. CDR3 region: CSVRETYEQYF. CDR3 nucleotide sequence: TGCAGTGTTCGGGAAACCTACGAGCAGTACTTC.

This clonotype showed up many times. The chain carries TRBV6-2 or TRBV6-3 and TRBJ2-3, with D unclear. V was cut by 5 bases and J by 8 bases, with 14 bases left in between. The CDR3 is made up of 13 amino acids. Germline CDR1 MNHEY, CDR2 SVGEGT. CDR3 amino acids: CASSADGPSTQYF. The CDR3 nucleotides read TGTGCCAGCAGTGCGGATGGACCCTCTACGCAGTATTTT.

This clonotype has only a few counts. V and J are TRBV20-1 and TRBJ2-7; D might be TRBD1 (6 bases). The V gene's germline CDR1 is DFQATT and CDR2 SNEGSKA (reference sequence). The V gene lost 5 bases and the J gene lost 7 bases, with 15 bases spanning the gap. The CDR3 has 12 amino acids. The CDR3 here is CSASGQLSEQYF. As DNA, the CDR3 is TGCAGTGCTTCGGGACAATTAAGTGAGCAGTACTTC.

CDR3 loop: CASSRSPGNTGELFF. CDR3 DNA sequence: TGTGCCAGCAGCCGGAGTCCGGGGAACACCGGGGAGCTGTTTTTT. This chain links TRBV7-2 with TRBJ2-2; unclear D gene. This CDR3 contains 15 residues. V lost 5 bases, J lost 1 base, and 11 bases lay in between. Per the germline V gene, CDR1 is SGHTA and CDR2 is FQGNSA.

This clonotype was observed a few times. The chain is built from TRBV6-6 and TRBJ1-1; D ambiguous. V was pared by 0 bases and J by 11 bases, with 10 bases between. In germline, CDR1 is MNHNY, CDR2 SVGAGI (reference sequence). The length of the CDR3 is 12 residues. In DNA form, the CDR3 reads TGTGCCAGCAGTTACTCCGAGCAGGAGGCTTTCTTT. This translates into CASSYSEQEAFF.

This clonotype was detected ten times or more. At one boundary the junction diverges from the germline segment, which might be a read error. The chain carries TRBV5-1 and TRBJ2-2; D tentatively fits TRBD1 or TRBD2 (6 bases each). Germline loops: CDR1 SGHRS, CDR2 YFSETQ. The length of the CDR3 is 16 residues. Written as DNA, the CDR3 is TGCGCCAGCAGCTTGGGGCCACAGGGAGGCACCGGGGAGTTGTTTTTT. Residues: CASSLGPQGGTGELFF.

This clonotype has a handful of counts. V gene TRBV20-1 combines with J gene TRBJ2-2; 9 bases map to TRBD2. Germline CDR1 is DFQATT and CDR2 is SNEGSKA (reference sequence). The CDR3 has 16 amino acids. V dropped 1 base and J dropped 1; count of bases not matched to a gene: 4. Here the CDR3 reads CSARVGLARNTGELFF. CDR3 nucleotide sequence: TGCAGTGCTAGAGTAGGACTAGCGAGGAACACCGGGGAGCTGTTTTTT.

This clonotype was picked up many times. V usage is TRBV29-1 and J usage is TRBJ2-2; D unclear. This CDR3 is built from 12 residues. Germline-derived CDR1 and CDR2 are SQVTM and ANQGSEA. The V and J ends lost 4 bases and 5 bases respectively, with 8 bases between them. The CDR3 DNA reads TGCAGCGTTGTTTCGGGTACCGGGGAGCTGTTTTTT. Protein product: CSVVSGTGELFF.

A few counts support this clonotype. The chain uses TRBV4-3 and TRBJ2-5; TRBD1 matches 8 bases. The trim removed 3 bases at V and 4 bases at J, leaving 1 base unmatched. The CDR3 loop spans 13 amino acids. The germline V gene encodes CDR1 LGHNA and CDR2 YSLEER. DNA of the CDR3: TGCGCCAGCAGCCAGACAGGGGTAGAGACCCAGTACTTC. Protein sequence: CASSQTGVETQYF.

This clonotype was seen a few times. The CDR3 region is CASSPEWGGAGYTF. For the CDR3, the DNA is TGCGCCAGCAGCCCGGAGTGGGGGGGCGCTGGCTACACCTTC. The V and J genes are TRBV5-1 and TRBJ1-2; D perhaps matches TRBD1 (6 bases). V lost 4 bases and J lost 7, with 17 bases in between. The germline V gene has CDR1 SGHRS and CDR2 YFSETQ. The CDR3 is made up of 14 amino acids. The full variable domain, rest sourced from reference TRBV5-1 and TRBJ1-2, is KAGVTQTPRYLIKTRGQQVTLSCSPISGHRSVSWYQQTPGQGLQFLFEYFSETQRNKGNFPGRFSGRQFSNSRSEMNVSTLELGDSALYLCASSPEWGGAGYTFGSGTRLTVV.

The chain is built from TRBV15 and TRBJ2-1, with 10 bases fitting TRBD2. The CDR3 totals 16 residues. With V trimmed by 0 bases and J by 9 bases, 8 bases remained unmatched. CDR1 is LNHNV and CDR2 is YYDKDF in the germline V gene (reference sequence). For the CDR3, the DNA is TGTGCCACCAGCAGAGACGGGACTAGCGCTTTCGGTGAGCAGTTCTTC. Translating gives CATSRDGTSAFGEQFF.

A few counts support this clonotype. The rearrangement uses TRBV9 and TRBJ2-3; a possible D gene is TRBD1 (5 bases). This CDR3 spans 15 amino acids. Deletions cut 0 bases from V and 1 base from J, with 9 bases between. Germline-derived CDR1 and CDR2 are SGDLS and YYNGEE. The CDR3 region has the DNA TGTGCCAGCAGCGTAGCTGGCAGGGGCACAGATACGCAGTATTTT. Protein: CASSVAGRGTDTQYF. Together with reference TRBV9 and TRBJ2-3, the CDR3 gives the full variable domain: DSGVTQTPKHLITATGQRVTLRCSPRSGDLSVYWYQQSLDQGLQFLIQYYNGEERAKGNILERFSAQQFPDLHSELNLSSLELGDSALYFCASSVAGRGTDTQYFGPGTRLTVL.